This section outlines one TCR beta chain sequence together with its context. Its antigen specificity is not known. Base quality data are lacking; no much larger clone is found one base away. This sample was included in a study of blood T cell repertoires in COVID-19 (dated by TCRdb to between 2020 and 2021). A note on the overall study: The collaborator samples originated in the United States, Italy and Spain and spanned the acute and convalescent phases of COVID-19. A freely available public database, intended as a resource for researchers studying the immune response to SARS-CoV-2, is where the repertoires were released. Deeply sampled blood TCRbeta repertoires from subjects exposed to, actively infected with, or recovered from COVID-19 were included in the dataset. A de-identified subject ID, COVID-19 status, age in years and sex were almost always included in the sample metadata. The samples were drawn from two sources: the first 160 participants of the ongoing ImmuneRACE study, and about 1,300 subjects contributed by 6 global collaborators. The material from the prospective study consisted of cDNA or gDNA derived from T cells, B-cell-depleted T cells, or PBMCs. Where available, HLA class I and class II types were taken from metadata supplied by the sample provider and were not determined by assay-based typing.

The immunoSEQ Assay, a bias-controlled multiplex PCR, was used to amplify TCRbeta CDR3 regions from genomic DNA. From the authors' description of their analysis: Within the assay, amplification of reference gene primers was used to estimate how many nucleated cells each sample contained. To quantify the absolute abundance of each unique TCRbeta CDR3 rearrangement, sequence reads were collapsed and filtered. Productive Simpson clonality was computed per sample as the square root of Simpson's diversity index over productive rearrangements. Here the immuneACCESS table is served through TCRdb, limited to in-frame sequences with V and J called. Missing clones are a known gap in these copies; in checked studies unresolved V genes cover under half, and the rest lacks a known reason. That table is the source of V, J and clone size, and D and trimming were worked out from the DNA. The sample data list 250,000 or so clones, and roughly nine tenths of these were observed just once. The ten biggest clones cover roughly 5.8% of the sample.

The CDR3 contains 13 residues, cysteine and phenylalanine counted. Only the CDR3 part of the read is kept: 39 bases, read in frame from the first base. The germline V gene (reference sequence) gives CDR1 as MNHEY and CDR2 as SMNVEV. V is pared back by 2 bases and J by 5 bases, with 9 bases lying between the germline termini. Each collaborating institution followed its own protocols to collect whole blood in K2EDTA tubes. For TCRbeta analysis, collaborators shipped samples in one of three forms: frozen whole blood, isolated PBMCs, or DNA extracted from either of those sample types. The research as a whole found: How much clinical and demographic metadata was included differed by source and by participant, and the metadata was provided uncurated.

Sample: peripheral blood. The receptor comes from a man in his sixties with acute or convalescent COVID-19. This sequence uses TRBV27 and TRBJ1-1; the D gene cannot be resolved reliably. The CDR3 loop reads CASSLGRSTEAFF. The DNA sequence is given as TGTGCCAGCAGTTTAGGTCGGTCTACTGAAGCTTTCTTT.